This T cell receptor (beta chain) was identified during a study of blood T cell repertoires in COVID-19 (dated by TCRdb to the early 2020s). Describing the broader study: The collaborator samples originated in the United States, Italy and Spain and spanned the acute and convalescent phases of COVID-19. Where available, HLA class I and class II types were taken from metadata supplied by the sample provider and were not determined by assay-based typing. The material from the prospective study consisted of cDNA or gDNA derived from T cells, B-cell-depleted T cells, or PBMCs. The repertoires were made available in a free public database intended to serve as a resource for research on the immune response to SARS-CoV-2. Nearly every sample came with metadata listing a de-identified subject ID, COVID-19 status, age in years and sex. The dataset comprised deeply sampled blood TCRbeta repertoires from subjects exposed to, actively infected with, or recovered from COVID-19. Samples came from the ongoing ImmuneRACE study (first 160 participants) plus 1,254 subjects from 6 global collaborators. Beyond this particular receptor, the publication reports: The quantity of clinical and demographic metadata differed by source and by participant and was supplied without curation.

V is cut back by 6 bases and J by 6 bases, with 4 bases in the junction unmatched. The germline V gene (reference sequence) provides CDR1 MNHNY and CDR2 SVGAGI. From the cysteine up to the phenylalanine, the CDR3 has a length of 14 residues. The DNA shown is the 42-base CDR3, in frame from base 1. Turning to this clone: The antigen this receptor binds is unknown. Per-base qualities were not stored, and no clone one base away is much larger.

Collaborating institutions collected whole blood in K2EDTA tubes following their own protocols. For TCRbeta analysis, collaborator samples were shipped as frozen whole blood, as isolated PBMCs, or as DNA extracted from either sample type. TCRbeta CDR3 regions were amplified from genomic DNA using the immunoSEQ Assay, a bias-controlled multiplex PCR. The authors processed their data as follows. The number of nucleated cells in each sample was estimated by amplification of reference gene primers within the assay. To quantify the absolute abundance of each unique TCRbeta CDR3 rearrangement, sequence reads were collapsed and filtered. Productive Simpson clonality was computed per sample as the square root of Simpson's diversity index over productive rearrangements. Not all clones reach the TCRdb copy of this immuneACCESS table, which keeps in-frame sequences only. Checked studies attribute under half of the gap to unresolved V genes and leave the rest unexplained. The DNA gave D and trimming, while V, J and clone size come from that table. This sample has 100,000 to 150,000 clones in its table, and over 70% of those were observed once. Of the sample, about 2.5% is held by the ten largest clones.

Here the chain combines TRBV6-6 and TRBJ2-3, and 12 bases in between align with TRBD1. The receptor was isolated from a man in his forties or fifties with active COVID-19. Sample: peripheral blood. The DNA reads as follows: TGTGCCAGCAGAGGGACAGGGGGCAAGGATACGCAGTATTTT. Translated, it gives CASRGTGGKDTQYF.